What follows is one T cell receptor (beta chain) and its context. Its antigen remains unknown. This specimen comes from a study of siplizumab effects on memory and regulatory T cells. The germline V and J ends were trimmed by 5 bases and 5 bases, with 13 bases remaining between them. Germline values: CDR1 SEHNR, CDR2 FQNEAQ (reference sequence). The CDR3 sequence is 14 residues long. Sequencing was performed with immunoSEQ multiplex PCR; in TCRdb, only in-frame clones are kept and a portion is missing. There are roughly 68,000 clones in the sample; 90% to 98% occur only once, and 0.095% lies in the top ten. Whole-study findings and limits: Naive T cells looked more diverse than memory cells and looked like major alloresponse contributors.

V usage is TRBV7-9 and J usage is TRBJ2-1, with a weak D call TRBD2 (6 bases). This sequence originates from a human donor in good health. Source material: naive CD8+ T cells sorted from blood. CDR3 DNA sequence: TGTGCCAGCAGCCTCATGACTAGAAACAATGAGCAGTTCTTC. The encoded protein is CASSLMTRNNEQFF.